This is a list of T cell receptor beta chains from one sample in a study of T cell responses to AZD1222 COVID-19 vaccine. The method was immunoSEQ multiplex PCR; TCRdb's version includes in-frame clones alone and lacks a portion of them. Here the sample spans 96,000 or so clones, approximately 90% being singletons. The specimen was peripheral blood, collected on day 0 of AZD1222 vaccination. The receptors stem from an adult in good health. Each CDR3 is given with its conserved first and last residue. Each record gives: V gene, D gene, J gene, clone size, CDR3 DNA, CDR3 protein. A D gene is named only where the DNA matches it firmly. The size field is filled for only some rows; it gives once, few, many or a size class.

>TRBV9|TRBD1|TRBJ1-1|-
TGTGCCAGCAGCGTAGCTATTGGGACAGGGGCCCTCCCCACCACTGAAGCTTTCTTT
CASSVAIGTGALPTTEAFF
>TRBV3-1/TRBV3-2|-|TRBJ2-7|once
TGTGCCAGCAGCCAAGATCTCTCTCCCGGTTACGCCTACGAGCAGTACTTC
CASSQDLSPGYAYEQYF
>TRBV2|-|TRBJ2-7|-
TGTGCCGGATCAACGGAGGGCTCCTACGAGCAGTACTTC
CAGSTEGSYEQYF
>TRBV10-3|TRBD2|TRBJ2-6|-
TGTGCCATCAGTGAGCCGGGACTAGCGGGACCCTCTGGGGCCAACGTCCTGACTTTC
CAISEPGLAGPSGANVLTF
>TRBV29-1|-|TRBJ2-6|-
TGCAGCGTTGAGATATCAGCCTCGGGGGCCAACGTCCTGACTTTC
CSVEISASGANVLTF
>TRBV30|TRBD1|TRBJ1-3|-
TGTGCCTCCCGGGACAGGGCTGGAAACACCATATATTTT
CASRDRAGNTIYF
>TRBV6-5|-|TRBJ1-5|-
TGTGCCAGCAGTTACCCGGGGGACGTCAATCAGCCCCAGCATTTT
CASSYPGDVNQPQHF
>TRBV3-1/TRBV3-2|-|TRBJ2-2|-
TGTGCCAGCAGCCCTAACCAGGCCACCGGGGAGCTGTTTTTT
CASSPNQATGELFF
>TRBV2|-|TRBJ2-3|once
TGTGCCAGCTCACTATTACTCACCACAGATACGCAGTATTTT
CASSLLLTTDTQYF
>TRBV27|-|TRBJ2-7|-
TGTGCCAGCAGTCCTTCCGGGACATCCTCCTACGAGCAGTACTTC
CASSPSGTSSYEQYF
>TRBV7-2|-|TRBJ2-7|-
TGTGCCAGCAGCCTAGGGTGGACGGGGGCCAATGTTCACTACGAGCAGTACTTC
CASSLGWTGANVHYEQYF
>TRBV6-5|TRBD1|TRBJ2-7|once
TGTGCCAGCAGTTACTCGACAGGGGAATTCGACTACGAGCAGTACTTC
CASSYSTGEFDYEQYF
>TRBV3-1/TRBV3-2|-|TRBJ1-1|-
TGTGCCAGCAGCCAAGTTCCGATGAACACTGAAGCTTTCTTT
CASSQVPMNTEAFF
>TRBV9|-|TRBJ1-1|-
TGTGCCAGCAGCGTAGAAGGGCAGAACACTGAAGCTTTCTTT
CASSVEGQNTEAFF
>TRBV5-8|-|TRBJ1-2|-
TGTGCCAGCAGCTTGTCCCCGACAGCTAACTATGGCTACACCTTC
CASSLSPTANYGYTF
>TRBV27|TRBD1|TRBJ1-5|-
TGTGCCAGCAGTTCCCGACAGGGGGCGAGCAATCAGCCCCAGCATTTT
CASSSRQGASNQPQHF
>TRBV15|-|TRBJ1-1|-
TGTGCCACCAGCAGGAGGACAGCGATGAACACTGAAGCTTTCTTT
CATSRRTAMNTEAFF
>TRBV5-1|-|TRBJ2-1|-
TGCGCCAGCAGCTTGGACAGGCCGCCCTACAATGAGCAGTTCTTC
CASSLDRPPYNEQFF
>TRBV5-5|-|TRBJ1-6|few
TGTGCCAGCAGCTTGTTAGAGGGACCTCGTTCGGCCCTCCACTTT
CASSLLEGPRSALHF
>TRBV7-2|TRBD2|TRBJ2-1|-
TGTGCCAGCAGCTTTAGGCTAGCGGGGGACAATGAGCAGTTCTTC
CASSFRLAGDNEQFF
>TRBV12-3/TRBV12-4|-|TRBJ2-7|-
TGTGCCAGCAACTCACTAGCCGGCGAGCAGTACTTC
CASNSLAGEQYF
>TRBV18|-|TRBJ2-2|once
TGTGCCAGCTCACCTCAGACGGGCAACACCGGGGAGCTGTTTTTT
CASSPQTGNTGELFF
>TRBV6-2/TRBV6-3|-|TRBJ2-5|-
TGTGCCAGCAGTTATTCGCAGTTGCAAGAGACCCAGTACTTC
CASSYSQLQETQYF
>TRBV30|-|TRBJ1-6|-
TGTGCCTGGGGAGTATTTTCACCCCTCCACTTT
CAWGVFSPLHF
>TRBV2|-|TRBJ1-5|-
TGTGCCAGCAGGGCGAATAGCAATCAGCCCCAGCATTTT
CASRANSNQPQHF
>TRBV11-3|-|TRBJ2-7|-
TGTGCCAGCAGCTTAGATCGGGGGACAGACGAGCAGTACTTC
CASSLDRGTDEQYF
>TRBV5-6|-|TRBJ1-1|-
TGTGCCAGCAGCTGGATCGTGGGTAGACCGAACACTGAAGCTTTCTTT
CASSWIVGRPNTEAFF
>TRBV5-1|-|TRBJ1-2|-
TGCGCCAGCAGCGCCCAGGGTGAAGGCTACACCTTC
CASSAQGEGYTF
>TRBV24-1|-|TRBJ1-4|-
TGTGCCACCAGTGATCCCCGGGACAATGAAAAACTGTTTTTT
CATSDPRDNEKLFF
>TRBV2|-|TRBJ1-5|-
TGTGCCAGCAGTGAATTTAGCAATCAGCCCCAGCATTTT
CASSEFSNQPQHF
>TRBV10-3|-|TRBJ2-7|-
TGTGCCATCAGCACCGGGACGGGTACCTACGAGCAGTACTTC
CAISTGTGTYEQYF
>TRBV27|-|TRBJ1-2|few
TGTGCCAGCAGCCCCGCAAGAGGGGCTGTTAACTATGGCTACACCTTC
CASSPARGAVNYGYTF
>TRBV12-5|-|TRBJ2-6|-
TGTGCTAGTGGAATGGACAGCGGAGCTGGGGCCAACGTCCTGACTTTC
CASGMDSGAGANVLTF
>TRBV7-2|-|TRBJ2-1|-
TGTGCCAGCAGCACCCGGTGGGGTGAGCAGTTCTTC
CASSTRWGEQFF
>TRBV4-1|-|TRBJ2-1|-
TGCGCCAGCAGCCTACGCGGGGACAATGAGCAGTTCTTC
CASSLRGDNEQFF
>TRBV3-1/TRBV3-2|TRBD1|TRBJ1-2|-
TGTGCCAGCAGCCCCCTCTGGACAGGGGGCAGCTATGGCTACACCTTC
CASSPLWTGGSYGYTF
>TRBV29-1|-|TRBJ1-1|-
TGCAGCGTTGGTGGAACCCCCCTTTTGAACACTGAAGCTTTCTTT
CSVGGTPLLNTEAFF
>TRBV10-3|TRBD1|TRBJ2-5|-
TGTGCCATCAGTACAGGGGGTCAAGAGACCCAGTACTTC
CAISTGGQETQYF
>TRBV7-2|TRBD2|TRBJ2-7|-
TGTGCCAGCAGCTCGACTAGCGCCTCCTACGAGCAGTACTTC
CASSSTSASYEQYF
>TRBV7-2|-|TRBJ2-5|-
TGTGCCAGCCTTCGAGGACTTCAAGAGACCCAGTACTTC
CASLRGLQETQYF
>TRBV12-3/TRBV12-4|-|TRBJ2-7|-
TGTGCCAGCAGTTTACAGACAGGAGTGGTCCTGTACTTC
CASSLQTGVVLYF
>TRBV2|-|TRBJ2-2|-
TGTGCCAGCAGTGAACAGGGTCTCACCGGGGAGCTGTTTTTT
CASSEQGLTGELFF
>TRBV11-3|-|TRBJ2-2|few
TGTGCCAGCAGCTCTCAGAGGGGGGAGCTGTTTTTT
CASSSQRGELFF
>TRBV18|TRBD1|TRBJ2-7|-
TGTGCCAGCTCCTCCCTCGGGCAGGGGGCATCCTTAATTACCTACGAGCAGTACTTC
CASSSLGQGASLITYEQYF
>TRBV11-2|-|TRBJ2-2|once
TGTGCCAGCAGCCCGCTCGGGACGGGTATCACCGGGGAGCTGTTTTTT
CASSPLGTGITGELFF
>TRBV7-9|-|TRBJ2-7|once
TGTGCCAGCAAGGTGGCGGTGACCAAGCACGAGCAGTACTTC
CASKVAVTKHEQYF
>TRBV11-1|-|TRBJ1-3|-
TGTGCCAGCAGCCTCTCTGGAAACACCATATATTTT
CASSLSGNTIYF